These 9 T cell receptor beta chains were all obtained from the same sample, sequenced in a study of cytomegalovirus exposure and HLA in healthy donors. PCR employed 60 Vbeta and 13 Jbeta primers. Data came from immunoSEQ multiplex PCR; TCRdb stores just in-frame clones and leaves some out. This repertoire comprises about 200,000 clones; its ten largest clones make up roughly 0.74%. The specimen sequenced was PBMCs. Receptors originate from a boy aged 10-17 years in good health and CMV-seronegative.

This chain uses TRBV7-2 with TRBJ2-5; possible D gene TRBD2, 6 bases. This CDR3 region has 13 residues. Germline CDR1 SGHTA, CDR2 FQGNSA. The germline V and J ends were trimmed by 3 bases and 5 bases, with 10 bases remaining between them. DNA for the CDR3: TGTGCCAGCAGCTTCCTCCGGGGGGAGACCCAGTACTTC. It specifies CASSFLRGETQYF. The full variable domain, rest sourced from reference TRBV7-2 and TRBJ2-5, is GAGVSQSPSNKVTEKGKDVELRCDPISGHTALYWYRQSLGQGLEFLIYFQGNSAPDKSGLPSDRFSAERTGGSVSTLTIQRTQQEDSAVYLCASSFLRGETQYFGPGTRLLVL.

The CDR3 DNA sequence: TGTGCCAGCAGCTTAGGAGGTTTCGGCAGACAGAGGGAGACCCAGTACTTC. It translates to CASSLGGFGRQRETQYF. The rearrangement links TRBV11-2 to TRBJ2-5, with a weak D call TRBD1 (5 bases). CDR1 and CDR2 (germline): SGHAT, FQNNGV. V lost 1 base and J 5 bases, leaving 20 bases between the germline ends. The CDR3 covers 17 residues.

CDR3 bases: TGTGCCAGCAGCCACGGGGACATTCTGTCCTACGAGCAGTACTTC. Residues: CASSHGDILSYEQYF. The chain employs TRBV7-9 and TRBJ2-7; a possible D gene is TRBD1 (6 bases). The length of the CDR3 is 15 residues. Deletions cut 5 bases from V and 1 base from J, with 15 bases between. Germline CDR1 SEHNR, CDR2 FQNEAQ (reference sequence).

The rearrangement links TRBV5-8 to TRBJ2-3, with TRBD2 matching 10 bases. The CDR3 extends over 17 amino acids. Germline trimming cut 4 bases from V and 5 bases from J; bases unmatched to any gene: 13. Germline V CDR1 and CDR2: SGHTS, YDEGEE. CDR3 coding DNA: TGTGCCAGCAGCCGAAGGGGGGCTAGCGGGGGAAGAGATACGCAGTATTTT. Amino acid sequence: CASSRRGASGGRDTQYF.

J is TRBJ1-1 and V is TRBV14; D is possibly TRBD1 (6 bases). CDR1 and CDR2 from the germline V gene are SGHDN and FVKESK. The CDR3 is made up of 11 amino acids. Between the trimmed V and J ends, which lost 4 bases and 8 bases, there was a span of 8 bases. The CDR3 DNA sequence: TGTGCCAGCAGCCCTCAGGGGGAAGCTTTCTTT. Translated, it gives CASSPQGEAFF.

V usage is TRBV9 and J usage is TRBJ2-6; TRBD1 is a possible D gene (6 bases). Trimming took off 6 bases at V and 4 bases at J, with 14 bases between the two ends. In germline, CDR1 is SGDLS, CDR2 YYNGEE. This CDR3 contains 15 residues. DNA of the CDR3: TGTGCCAGCACGGCCAGGGGCTCCGGGGCCAACGTCCTGACTTTC. Translated: CASTARGSGANVLTF. Looking up the rest from reference TRBV9 and TRBJ2-6 gives the full variable domain: DSGVTQTPKHLITATGQRVTLRCSPRSGDLSVYWYQQSLDQGLQFLIQYYNGEERAKGNILERFSAQQFPDLHSELNLSSLELGDSALYFCASTARGSGANVLTFGAGSRLTVL.

The gene calls are TRBV2 and TRBJ2-7, with D perhaps TRBD2 (6 bases). V lost 1 base and J 1 base, leaving 11 bases between the germline ends. Germline V CDR1 and CDR2: SNHLY, FYNNEI. CDR3 length: 15 amino acids. The CDR3 nucleotides read TGTGCCAGCAGTGAAGGCGGGAATCGGTCCTACGAGCAGTACTTC. Translated, it gives CASSEGGNRSYEQYF.

The V call is TRBV30, the J call TRBJ2-3, with D unresolved. The CDR3 runs 13 residues. Trimming shortened V by 1 base and J by 6 bases, and 11 bases separated the two germline ends. Germline CDR1 GTSNPN, CDR2 SVGIG (reference sequence). The CDR3 region is CAWSAHSRDTQYF. DNA of the CDR3: TGTGCCTGGAGTGCCCACTCGAGGGATACGCAGTATTTT. The whole variable domain, filled in from reference TRBV30 and TRBJ2-3, reads SQTIHQWPATLVQPVGSPLSLECTVEGTSNPNLYWYRQAAGRGLQLLFYSVGIGQISSEVPQNLSASRPQDRQFILSSKKLLLSDSGFYLCAWSAHSRDTQYFGPGTRLTVL.

This sequence joins TRBV7-9 and TRBJ1-2; no clear D. CDR3 size: 15 residues. Germline loops: CDR1 SEHNR, CDR2 FQNEAQ (reference sequence). Trimming took off 3 bases at V and 4 bases at J, with 15 bases between the two ends. The CDR3 sequence is CASSLAAPASYGYTF. CDR3 bases: TGTGCCAGCAGCTTGGCGGCGCCTGCTAGCTATGGCTACACCTTC.